This TCR beta chain was captured by sequencing in a study of cytomegalovirus exposure and HLA in healthy donors. Points from the study as a whole: Most TCRs appeared rarely, but some public TCRs recurred in many donors. In a later analysis, V- and J-gene trimming of beta chains associated with a DCLRE1C missense variant, replicated independently.

This PCR relied on a set of 60 Vbeta primers and 13 Jbeta primers. Original processing notes: A follow-up analysis tallied around 80 million unique TCR beta chains, some 9.9 million shared. Libraries were prepared by immunoSEQ multiplex PCR; TCRdb keeps only in-frame clonotypes and omits some of them. That table furnishes V, J and clone size, whereas the DNA furnished D and trimming. The sample holds approximately 33,000 clones; about 53% are singletons and the top ten take around 6.2%. The CDR3 is 13 amino acids. Trimming shortened V by 0 bases and J by 10 bases, and 8 bases separated the two germline ends. Per germline, CDR1 SGHRS and CDR2 YFSETQ. Sampled while nominally healthy, donors likely had unrecorded immune exposures. A remark on this clone: The antigen is not known.

The clonotype was recovered from a woman in her 40s in good health and CMV-seropositive. This sequence joins TRBV5-1 and TRBJ1-6; no clear D. The sequenced material came from PBMCs. CDR3 DNA: TGCGCCAGCAGCTTGGGGGAGAAATCACCCCTCCACTTT. Translation: CASSLGEKSPLHF.